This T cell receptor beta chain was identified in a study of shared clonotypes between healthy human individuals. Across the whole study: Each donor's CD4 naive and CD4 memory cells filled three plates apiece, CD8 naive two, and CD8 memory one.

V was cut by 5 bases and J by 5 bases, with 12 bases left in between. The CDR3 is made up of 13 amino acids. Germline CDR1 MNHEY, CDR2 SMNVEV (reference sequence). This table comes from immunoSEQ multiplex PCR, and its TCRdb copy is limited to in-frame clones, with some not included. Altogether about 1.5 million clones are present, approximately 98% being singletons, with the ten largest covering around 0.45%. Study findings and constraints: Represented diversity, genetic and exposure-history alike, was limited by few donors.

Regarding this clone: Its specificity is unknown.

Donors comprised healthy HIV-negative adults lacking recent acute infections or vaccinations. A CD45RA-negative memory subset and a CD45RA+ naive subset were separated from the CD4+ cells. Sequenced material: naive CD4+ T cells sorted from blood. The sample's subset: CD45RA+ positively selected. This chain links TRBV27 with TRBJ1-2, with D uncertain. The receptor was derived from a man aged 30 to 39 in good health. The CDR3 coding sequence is TGTGCCAGCAGTCCGACAAGACAATATGGCTACACCTTC. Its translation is CASSPTRQYGYTF.